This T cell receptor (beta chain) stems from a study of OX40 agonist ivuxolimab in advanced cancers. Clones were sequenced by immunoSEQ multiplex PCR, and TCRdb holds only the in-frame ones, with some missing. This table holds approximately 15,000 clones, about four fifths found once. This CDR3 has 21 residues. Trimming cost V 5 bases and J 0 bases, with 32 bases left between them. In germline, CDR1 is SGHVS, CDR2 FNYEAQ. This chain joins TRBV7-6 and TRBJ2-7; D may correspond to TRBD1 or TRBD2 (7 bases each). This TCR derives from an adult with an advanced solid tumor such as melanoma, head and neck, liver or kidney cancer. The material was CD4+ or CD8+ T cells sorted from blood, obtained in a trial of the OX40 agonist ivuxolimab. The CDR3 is CASSLRPQVGLQGWDSYEQYF. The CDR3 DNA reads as TGTGCCAGCAGCCTCCGACCGCAAGTGGGACTACAGGGGTGGGACTCCTACGAGCAGTACTTC. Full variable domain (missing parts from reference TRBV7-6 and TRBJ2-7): GAGVSQSPRYKVTKRGQDVALRCDPISGHVSLYWYRQALGQGPEFLTYFNYEAQQDKSGLPNDRFSAERPEGSISTLTIQRTEQRDSAMYRCASSLRPQVGLQGWDSYEQYFGPGTRLTVT.